This T cell receptor (beta chain) was sequenced in a study of T cells in Graves' hyperthyroidism and ophthalmopathy. Whole-study results and caveats: Peripheral blood also featured most of the thyroid clonotypes expanded above 0.001.

TCR beta CDR3 sequences were amplified from RNA transcripts. HTBI primers were used for first-round RT-PCR of the TCR CDR3. MiXCR, run by TCRdb on the multiplex PCR reads, gives a single entry per CDR3 protein. The sample holds 400,000 or so distinct CDR3 sequences; about 14% are singletons and the top ten take about 19%. The ends were cut back, 1 base at V and 2 bases at J, with 9 bases in the middle. This CDR3 is 14 amino acids long. The germline gives CDR1 GTSNPN, CDR2 SVGIG (reference sequence). This clonotype has a count of ten or more. What it recognizes is unknown. V gene TRBV30 combines with J gene TRBJ1-3, with D hard to call. Sequencing was carried out using blood. The receptor was derived from a woman in her 30s with Graves' ophthalmopathy. CDR3 DNA: TGTGCCTGGAGTGCGGGAGTTGCTGGAAACACCATATATTTT. The encoded protein is CAWSAGVAGNTIYF. Together with reference TRBV30 and TRBJ1-3, the CDR3 gives the full variable domain: SQTIHQWPATLVQPVGSPLSLECTVEGTSNPNLYWYRQAAGRGLQLLFYSVGIGQISSEVPQNLSASRPQDRQFILSSKKLLLSDSGFYLCAWSAGVAGNTIYFGEGSWLTVV.